Here is one T cell receptor beta chain with its context. Its antigen is not known. The ends lost 0 bases at V and 6 bases at J; junction bases unmatched: 7. Germline assignment: CDR1 SGHTA and CDR2 FQGNSA. The CDR3 has 15 amino acids. These data originate in a study of cytomegalovirus exposure and HLA in healthy donors. Study context: An early data release held some 85 million unique TCRs from HLA-typed donors. Findings of the study overall: Some segments of the V type, notably TRBV6-2 and TRBV6-3, were excluded as indistinguishable.

Primers included in the PCR were 60 Vbeta and 13 Jbeta primers. Only in-frame clones appear in the TCRdb table, and some are missing; sequencing was by immunoSEQ multiplex PCR. The table shows over 100,000 clones, with about two thirds occurring only once. As for the donors, each was a healthy bone marrow donor. This chain uses TRBV7-2 with TRBJ2-7; TRBD2 matches at 8 bases. The TCR originated in a woman in her 70s in good health and CMV-seropositive. Sequencing was done on a sample of PBMCs. CDR3 sequence reads: CASSLALAGTTEQYF. DNA of the CDR3: TGTGCCAGCAGCTTAGCGTTAGCGGGGACCACCGAGCAGTACTTC.